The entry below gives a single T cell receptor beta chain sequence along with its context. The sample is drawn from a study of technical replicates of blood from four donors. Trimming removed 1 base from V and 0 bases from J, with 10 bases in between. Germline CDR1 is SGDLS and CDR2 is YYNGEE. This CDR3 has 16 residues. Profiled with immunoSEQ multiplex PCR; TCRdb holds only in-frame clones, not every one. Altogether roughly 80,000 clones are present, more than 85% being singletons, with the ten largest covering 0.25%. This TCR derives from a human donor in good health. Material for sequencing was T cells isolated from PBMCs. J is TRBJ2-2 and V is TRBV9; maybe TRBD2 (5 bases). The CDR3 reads CASSVMAGTNTGELFF. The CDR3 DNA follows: TGTGCCAGCAGCGTAATGGCGGGCACGAACACCGGGGAGCTGTTTTTT. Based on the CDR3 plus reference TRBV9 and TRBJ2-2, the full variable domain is DSGVTQTPKHLITATGQRVTLRCSPRSGDLSVYWYQQSLDQGLQFLIQYYNGEERAKGNILERFSAQQFPDLHSELNLSSLELGDSALYFCASSVMAGTNTGELFFGEGSRLTVL.